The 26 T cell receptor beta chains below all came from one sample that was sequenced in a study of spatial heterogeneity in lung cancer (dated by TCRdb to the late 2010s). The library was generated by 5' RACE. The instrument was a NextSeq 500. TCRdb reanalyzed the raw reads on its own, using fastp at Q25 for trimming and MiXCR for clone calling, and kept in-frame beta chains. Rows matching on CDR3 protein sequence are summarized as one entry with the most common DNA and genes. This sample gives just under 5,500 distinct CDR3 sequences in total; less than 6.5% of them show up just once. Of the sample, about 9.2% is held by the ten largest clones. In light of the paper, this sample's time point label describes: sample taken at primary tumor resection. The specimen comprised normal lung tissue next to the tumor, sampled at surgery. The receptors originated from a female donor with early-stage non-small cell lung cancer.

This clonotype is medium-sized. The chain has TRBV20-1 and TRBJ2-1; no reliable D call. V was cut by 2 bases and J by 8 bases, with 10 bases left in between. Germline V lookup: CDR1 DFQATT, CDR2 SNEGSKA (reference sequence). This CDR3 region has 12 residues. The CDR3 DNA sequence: TGCAGTGCTAGACAAAACACCCATGAGCAGTTCTTC. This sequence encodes CSARQNTHEQFF.

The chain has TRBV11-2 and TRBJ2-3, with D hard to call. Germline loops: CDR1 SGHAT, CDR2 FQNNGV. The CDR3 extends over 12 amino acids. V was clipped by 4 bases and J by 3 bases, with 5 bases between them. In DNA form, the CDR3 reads TGTGCCAGCAGCTCCGTTACAGATACGCAGTATTTT. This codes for CASSSVTDTQYF.

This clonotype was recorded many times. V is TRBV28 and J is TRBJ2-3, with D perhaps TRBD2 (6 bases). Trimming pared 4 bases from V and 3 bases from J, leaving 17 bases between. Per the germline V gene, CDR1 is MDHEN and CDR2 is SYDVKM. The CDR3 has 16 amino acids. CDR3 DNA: TGTGCCAGCAGTTCCCCCGCCCGGGACTTTACAGATACGCAGTATTTT. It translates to CASSSPARDFTDTQYF.

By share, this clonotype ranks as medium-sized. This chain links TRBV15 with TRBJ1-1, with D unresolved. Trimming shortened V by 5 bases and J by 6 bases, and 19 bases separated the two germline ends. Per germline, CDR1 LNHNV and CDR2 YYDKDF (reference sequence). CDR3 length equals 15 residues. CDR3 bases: TGTGCCACCAGCCTTGAGGAGGGAGGGTCCGCTGAAGCTTTCTTT. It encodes CATSLEEGGSAEAFF.

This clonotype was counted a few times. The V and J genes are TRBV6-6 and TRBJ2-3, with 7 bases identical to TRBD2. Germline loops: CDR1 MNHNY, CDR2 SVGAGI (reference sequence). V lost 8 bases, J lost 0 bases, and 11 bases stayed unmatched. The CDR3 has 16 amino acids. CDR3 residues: CASQIAGYTSTDTQYF. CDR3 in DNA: TGTGCCAGCCAGATAGCGGGTTATACTAGCACAGATACGCAGTATTTT.

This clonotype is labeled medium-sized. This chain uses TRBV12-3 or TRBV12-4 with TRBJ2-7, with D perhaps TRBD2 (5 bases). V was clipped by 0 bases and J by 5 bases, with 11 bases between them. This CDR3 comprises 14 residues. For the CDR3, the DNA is TGTGCCAGCAGTTTAGCGGGAGTAAGCAACGAGCAGTACTTC. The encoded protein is CASSLAGVSNEQYF.

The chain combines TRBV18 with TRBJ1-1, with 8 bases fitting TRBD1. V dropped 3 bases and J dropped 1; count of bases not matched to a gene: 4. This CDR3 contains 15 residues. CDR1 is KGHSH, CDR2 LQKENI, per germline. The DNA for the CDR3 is TGTGCCAGCTCACCGCGGGGACAGGCGAACACTGAAGCTTTCTTT. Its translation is CASSPRGQANTEAFF. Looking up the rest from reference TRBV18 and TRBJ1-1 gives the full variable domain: NAGVMQNPRHLVRRRGQEARLRCSPMKGHSHVYWYRQLPEEGLKFMVYLQKENIIDESGMPKERFSAEFPKEGPSILRIQQVVRGDSAAYFCASSPRGQANTEAFFGQGTRLTVV.

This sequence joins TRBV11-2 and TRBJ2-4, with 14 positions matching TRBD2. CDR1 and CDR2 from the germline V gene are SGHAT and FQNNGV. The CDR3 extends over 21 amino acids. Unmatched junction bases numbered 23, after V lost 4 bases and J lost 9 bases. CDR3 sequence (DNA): TGTGCCAGCAGCTCCGGACTAGCGGGAGGTCCAGTCTCGAGCCCCCTTGGCATTCAGTACTTC. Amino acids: CASSSGLAGGPVSSPLGIQYF.

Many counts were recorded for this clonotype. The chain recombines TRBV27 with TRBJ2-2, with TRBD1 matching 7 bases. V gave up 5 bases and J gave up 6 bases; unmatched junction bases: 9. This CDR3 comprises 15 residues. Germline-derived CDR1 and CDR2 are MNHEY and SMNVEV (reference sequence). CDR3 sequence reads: CASSTTGERAGELFF. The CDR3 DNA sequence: TGTGCCAGCAGTACCACAGGGGAGAGGGCCGGGGAGCTGTTTTTT.

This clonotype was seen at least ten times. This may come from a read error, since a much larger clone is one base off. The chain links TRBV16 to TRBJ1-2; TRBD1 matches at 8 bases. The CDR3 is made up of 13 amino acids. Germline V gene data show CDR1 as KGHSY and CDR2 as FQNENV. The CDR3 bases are TGTGCCAGCAGCGTACAGGGGGACTATGGCTACAACTTC. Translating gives CASSVQGDYGYNF.

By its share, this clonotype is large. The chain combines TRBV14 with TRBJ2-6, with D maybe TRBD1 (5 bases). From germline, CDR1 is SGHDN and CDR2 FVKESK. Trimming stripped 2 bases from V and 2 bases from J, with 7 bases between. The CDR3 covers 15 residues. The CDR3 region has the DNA TGTGCCAGCAGCCAACAGGGTCCTGGGGCCAACGTCCTGACTTTC. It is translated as CASSQQGPGANVLTF.

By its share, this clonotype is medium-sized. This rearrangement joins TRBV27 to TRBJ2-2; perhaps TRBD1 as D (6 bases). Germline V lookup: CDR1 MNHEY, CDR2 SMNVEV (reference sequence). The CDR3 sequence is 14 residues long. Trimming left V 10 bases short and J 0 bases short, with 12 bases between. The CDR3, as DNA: TGTGCCACCGTCGACAGGTCGAACACCGGGGAGCTGTTTTTT. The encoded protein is CATVDRSNTGELFF.

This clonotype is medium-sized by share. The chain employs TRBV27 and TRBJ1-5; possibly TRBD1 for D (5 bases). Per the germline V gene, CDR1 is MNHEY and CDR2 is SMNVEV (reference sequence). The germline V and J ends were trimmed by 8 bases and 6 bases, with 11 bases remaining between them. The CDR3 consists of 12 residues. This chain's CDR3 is CASSGGFQPQHF. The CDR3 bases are TGTGCCAGCTCTGGGGGATTTCAGCCCCAGCATTTT.

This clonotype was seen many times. CDR3 DNA: TGCGCCAGCAGCTTGGTGGGCGGGTACGAGCAGTACTTC. It specifies CASSLVGGYEQYF. The chain links TRBV5-1 to TRBJ2-7; TRBD2 might be the D (5 bases). CDR1 and CDR2 from the germline V gene are SGHRS and YFSETQ. V was cut by 0 bases and J by 4 bases, with 8 bases left in between. The CDR3 is 13 amino acids.

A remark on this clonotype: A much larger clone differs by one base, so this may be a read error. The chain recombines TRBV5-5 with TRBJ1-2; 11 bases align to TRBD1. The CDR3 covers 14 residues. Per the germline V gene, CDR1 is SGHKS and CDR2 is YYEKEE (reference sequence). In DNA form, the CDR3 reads TGTGCCAGCAGCTTAGGACAGGGGGCTTTTGGCTACAACTTC. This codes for CASSLGQGAFGYNF.

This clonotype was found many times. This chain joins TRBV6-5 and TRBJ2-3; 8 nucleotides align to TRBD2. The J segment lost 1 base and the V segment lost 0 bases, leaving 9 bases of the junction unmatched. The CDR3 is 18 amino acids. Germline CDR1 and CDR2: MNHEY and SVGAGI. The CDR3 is CASSYSMDSGKRTDTQYF. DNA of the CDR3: TGTGCCAGCAGTTACTCGATGGATAGCGGGAAACGCACAGATACGCAGTATTTT.

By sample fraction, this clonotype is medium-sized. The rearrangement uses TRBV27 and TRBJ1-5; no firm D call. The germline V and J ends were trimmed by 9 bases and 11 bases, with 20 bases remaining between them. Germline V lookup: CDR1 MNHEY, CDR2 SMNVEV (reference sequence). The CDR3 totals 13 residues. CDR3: CASAGPGQSAQHF. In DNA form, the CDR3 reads TGTGCCAGTGCCGGGCCGGGTCAATCGGCCCAGCATTTT.

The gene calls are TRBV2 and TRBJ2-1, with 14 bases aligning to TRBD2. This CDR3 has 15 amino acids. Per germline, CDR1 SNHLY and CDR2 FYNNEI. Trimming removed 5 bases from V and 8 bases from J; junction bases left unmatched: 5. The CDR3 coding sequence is TGTGCCAGCAGTACGGGACTAGCGGGAGTCCATGAGCAGTTCTTC. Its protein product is CASSTGLAGVHEQFF.

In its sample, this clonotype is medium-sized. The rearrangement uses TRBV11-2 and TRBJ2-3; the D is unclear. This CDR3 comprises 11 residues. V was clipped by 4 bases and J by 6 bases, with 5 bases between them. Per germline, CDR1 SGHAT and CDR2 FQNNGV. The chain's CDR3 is CASSSLDTQYF. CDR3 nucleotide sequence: TGTGCCAGCAGCTCGCTGGATACGCAGTATTTT.

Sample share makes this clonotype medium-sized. CDR3: CATRRQTNEKLFF. The CDR3 DNA follows: TGTGCCACCAGACGGCAAACTAATGAAAAACTGTTTTTT. J is TRBJ1-4 and V is TRBV15; D unresolved. This CDR3 contains 13 residues. CDR1 LNHNV and CDR2 YYDKDF come from the germline V gene (reference sequence). V was cut by 6 bases and J by 1 base, with 6 bases left in between.

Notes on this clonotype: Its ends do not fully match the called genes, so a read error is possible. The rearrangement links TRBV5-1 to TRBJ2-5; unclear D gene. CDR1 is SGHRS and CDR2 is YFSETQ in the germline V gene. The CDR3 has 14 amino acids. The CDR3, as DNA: TGCGCCAACAGCTTGGACGGTCGGGTAGAGACCCAGTACTTC. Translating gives CANSLDGRVETQYF.

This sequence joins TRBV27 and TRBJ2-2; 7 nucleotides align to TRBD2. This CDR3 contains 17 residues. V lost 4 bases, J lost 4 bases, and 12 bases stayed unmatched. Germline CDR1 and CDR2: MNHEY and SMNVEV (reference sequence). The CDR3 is CASSSLAGDAGTGELFF. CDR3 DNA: TGTGCCAGCAGTTCTCTGGCGGGGGACGCGGGCACCGGGGAGCTGTTTTTT.

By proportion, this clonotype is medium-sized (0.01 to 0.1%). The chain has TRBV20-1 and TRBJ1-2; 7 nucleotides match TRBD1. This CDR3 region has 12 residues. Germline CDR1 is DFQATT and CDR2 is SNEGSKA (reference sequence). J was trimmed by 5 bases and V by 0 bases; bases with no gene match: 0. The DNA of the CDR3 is TGCAGTGCTAGAGACAGGGGGTATGGCTACACCTTC. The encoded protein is CSARDRGYGYTF.

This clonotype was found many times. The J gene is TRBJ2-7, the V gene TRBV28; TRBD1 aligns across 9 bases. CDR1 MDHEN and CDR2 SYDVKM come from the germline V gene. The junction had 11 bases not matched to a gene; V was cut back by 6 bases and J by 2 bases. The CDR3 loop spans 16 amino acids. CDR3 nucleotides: TGTGCCAGCAGCCCGACGGCCCGGACAGGGGCCTACGAGCAGTACTTC. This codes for CASSPTARTGAYEQYF.

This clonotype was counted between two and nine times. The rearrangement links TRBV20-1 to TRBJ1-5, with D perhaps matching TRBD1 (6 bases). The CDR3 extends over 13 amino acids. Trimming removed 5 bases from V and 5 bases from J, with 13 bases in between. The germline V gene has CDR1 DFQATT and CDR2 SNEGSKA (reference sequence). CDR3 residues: CSAGTQGYQPQHF. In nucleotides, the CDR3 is TGCAGTGCTGGGACACAGGGCTATCAGCCCCAGCATTTT.

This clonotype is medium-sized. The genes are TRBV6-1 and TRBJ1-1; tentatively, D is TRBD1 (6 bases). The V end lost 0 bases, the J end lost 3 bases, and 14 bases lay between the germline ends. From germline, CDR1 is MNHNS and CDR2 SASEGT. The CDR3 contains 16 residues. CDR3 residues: CASSEAGAGEDTEAFF. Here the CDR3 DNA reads TGTGCCAGCAGTGAAGCGGGGGCAGGGGAAGACACTGAAGCTTTCTTT.